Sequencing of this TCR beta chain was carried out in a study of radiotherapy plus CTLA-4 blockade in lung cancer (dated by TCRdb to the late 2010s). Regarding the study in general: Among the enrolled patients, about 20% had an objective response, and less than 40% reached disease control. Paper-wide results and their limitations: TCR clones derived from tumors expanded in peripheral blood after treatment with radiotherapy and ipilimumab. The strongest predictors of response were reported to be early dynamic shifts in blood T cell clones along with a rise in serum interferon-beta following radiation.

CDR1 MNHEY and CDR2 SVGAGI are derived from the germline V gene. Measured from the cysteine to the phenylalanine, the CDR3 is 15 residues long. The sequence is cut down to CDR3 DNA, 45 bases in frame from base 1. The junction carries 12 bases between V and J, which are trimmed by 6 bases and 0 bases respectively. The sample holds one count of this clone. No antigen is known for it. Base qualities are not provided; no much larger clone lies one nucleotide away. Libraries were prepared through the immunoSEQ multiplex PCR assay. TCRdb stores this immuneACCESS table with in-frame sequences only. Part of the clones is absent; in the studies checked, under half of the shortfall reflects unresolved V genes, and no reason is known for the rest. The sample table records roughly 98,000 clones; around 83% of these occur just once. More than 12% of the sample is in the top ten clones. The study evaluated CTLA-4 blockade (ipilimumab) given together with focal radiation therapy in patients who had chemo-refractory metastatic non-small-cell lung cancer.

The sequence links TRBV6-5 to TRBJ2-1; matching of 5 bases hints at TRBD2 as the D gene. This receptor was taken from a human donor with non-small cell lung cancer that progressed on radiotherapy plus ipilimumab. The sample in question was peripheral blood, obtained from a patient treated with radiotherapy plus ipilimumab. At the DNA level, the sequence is TGTGCCAGCAGACCGGCCGACTACTCCTACAATGAGCAGTTCTTC. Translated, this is CASRPADYSYNEQFF.